The 13 T cell receptor beta chains in this list originate from one sample, sequenced in a study of control samples from healthy donors and cancer patients. Data came from immunoSEQ multiplex PCR; TCRdb stores just in-frame clones and leaves some out. The sample consists of 140,000 or so clones, roughly 90% of them appearing once. The sequencing sample was made of blood. The receptors here all came from a man aged 30 to 39 in good health.

The V gene is TRBV7-9, the J gene TRBJ2-7; D remains ambiguous. This CDR3 is built from 11 residues. V lost 2 bases and J lost 2, with 1 base in between. CDR1 and CDR2 (germline): SEHNR, FQNEAQ (reference sequence). The CDR3 region is CASSLTYEQYF. CDR3 coding DNA: TGTGCCAGCAGCTTAACCTACGAGCAGTACTTC.

This chain uses TRBV6-5 with TRBJ1-6; perhaps TRBD1 as D (5 bases). Deletions cut 5 bases from V and 7 bases from J, with 9 bases between. CDR1 is MNHEY and CDR2 is SVGAGI in the germline V gene. The CDR3 is 13 residues long. This chain's CDR3 is CASSNGGNSPLHF. The DNA for the CDR3 is TGTGCCAGCAGTAACGGGGGGAATTCACCCCTCCACTTT.

V and J are TRBV6-5 and TRBJ1-6; 7 bases are a match to TRBD1. CDR1 and CDR2 (germline): MNHEY, SVGAGI. This CDR3 is built from 15 residues. The junction had 10 bases not matched to a gene; V was cut back by 7 bases and J by 7 bases. Here the CDR3 reads CASIPYRGENSPLHF. CDR3 DNA: TGTGCCAGCATTCCGTACAGGGGCGAGAATTCACCCCTCCACTTT.

For the CDR3, the DNA is TGTGCCAGCAGTGGCCAGGCAGTGGGGATAAATTCACCCCTCCACTTT. It yields the protein CASSGQAVGINSPLHF. The chain recombines TRBV6-1 with TRBJ1-6, with D uncertain. Per the germline V gene, CDR1 is MNHNS and CDR2 is SASEGT. This CDR3 has 16 amino acids. Trimming removed 4 bases at V and 7 bases at J, with 17 bases between.

The chain carries TRBV5-1 and TRBJ2-5, with 9 bases matching TRBD2. This CDR3 region has 15 residues. Germline lookup yields CDR1 SGHRS and CDR2 YFSETQ. After removal of 4 bases from V and 1 base from J, the junction contained 5 bases not matched to a gene. In DNA form, the CDR3 reads TGCGCCAGCAGCCGCGAGGGACTAGCCCAAGAGACCCAGTACTTC. The encoded protein is CASSREGLAQETQYF.

The chain has TRBV5-1 and TRBJ1-3, with unresolved D. The CDR3 has 15 residues. V was clipped by 0 bases and J by 0 bases, with 7 bases between them. The germline gives CDR1 SGHRS, CDR2 YFSETQ. CDR3 sequence: CASSLGSGSGNTIYF. CDR3 sequence (DNA): TGCGCCAGCAGCTTGGGGAGCGGCTCTGGAAACACCATATATTTT.

The V call is TRBV5-1, the J call TRBJ1-2; 11 bases match TRBD1. Germline CDR1 reads SGHRS; CDR2 reads YFSETQ. V lost 4 bases to trimming and J lost 6 bases; unmatched junction nucleotides: 5. The CDR3 is made up of 14 amino acids. CDR3 nucleotide sequence: TGCGCCAGCAGCCCCGGACAGGGGGCTGATGGCTACACCTTC. Its protein is CASSPGQGADGYTF.

The V call is TRBV28, the J call TRBJ2-7; 7 bases map to TRBD1. The V segment lost 3 bases and the J segment 2 bases; nucleotides outside the gene matches: 4. This CDR3 has 14 residues. Looked up from germline, CDR1 is MDHEN and CDR2 is SYDVKM. The CDR3 DNA reads as TGTGCCAGCAGTTTGGGACAGTCAACCTACGAGCAGTACTTC. This sequence encodes CASSLGQSTYEQYF.

The V call is TRBV7-8, the J call TRBJ2-1; a weak D match, TRBD2 (5 bases). In germline, CDR1 is SGHVS, CDR2 FQNEAQ. This CDR3 region has 15 residues. V was cut by 3 bases and J by 8 bases, with 17 bases left in between. This CDR3 reads CASSFRDPGWDEQFF. The CDR3 DNA reads as TGTGCCAGCAGCTTCCGCGACCCGGGGTGGGATGAGCAGTTCTTC.

Note on this clone: This sample includes further DNA sequences coding for the same CDR3. The chain is built from TRBV5-6 and TRBJ2-7; 7 bases match TRBD1. The CDR3 extends over 14 amino acids. The germline CDR1 and CDR2 sequences are SGHDT and YYEEEE. V gave up 3 bases and J gave up 2 bases; unmatched junction bases: 5. CDR3 DNA: TGTGCCAGCAGCTATGACAGGGCCACCTACGAGCAGTACTTC. It codes for CASSYDRATYEQYF.

CDR3 in amino acids: CASSERGTGVSTDTQYF. The CDR3, as DNA: TGTGCCAGCAGTGAAAGGGGGACAGGGGTTAGCACAGATACGCAGTATTTT. V is TRBV2 and J is TRBJ2-3; 10 nucleotides line up with TRBD1. V lost 2 bases, J lost 0 bases, and 5 bases stayed unmatched. The germline V gene has CDR1 SNHLY and CDR2 FYNNEI. The CDR3 covers 17 residues. The full variable domain, in which reference TRBV2 and TRBJ2-3 provide the parts outside the CDR3, is EPEVTQTPSHQVTQMGQEVILRCVPISNHLYFYWYRQILGQKVEFLVSFYNNEISEKSEIFDDQFSVERPDGSNFTLKIRSTKLEDSAMYFCASSERGTGVSTDTQYFGPGTRLTVL.

The CDR3 sequence: CASSPWGGANVLTF. The CDR3 DNA is TGTGCCAGCAGCCCCTGGGGTGGGGCCAACGTCCTGACTTTC. This chain joins TRBV7-2 and TRBJ2-6; unclear D gene. Germline V gives CDR1 SGHTA, CDR2 FQGNSA. V shed 5 bases and J shed 3 bases, with 8 bases lying between them. This CDR3 spans 14 amino acids.

The chain couples TRBV7-3 to TRBJ2-7; 8 nucleotides match TRBD1. The CDR3 consists of 14 residues. J lost 0 bases, V lost 3 bases, and 1 base had no gene match. Looked up from germline, CDR1 is SGHTA and CDR2 is FQGTGA. The CDR3 loop is CASSFGQGSYEQYF. CDR3 DNA: TGTGCCAGCAGCTTTGGACAGGGCTCCTACGAGCAGTACTTC. Based on the CDR3 plus reference TRBV7-3 and TRBJ2-7, the full variable domain is GAGVSQTPSNKVTEKGKYVELRCDPISGHTALYWYRQSLGQGPEFLIYFQGTGAADDSGLPNDRFFAVRPEGSVSTLKIQRTERGDSAVYLCASSFGQGSYEQYFGPGTRLTVT.